Following are 19 T cell receptor beta chains from one sample sequenced in a study of blood T cells in healthy people across ages. Primed by a sample-barcoded 5' primer and a J-beta primer mix, a second PCR proceeded for roughly 6 to 12 cycles. TCRdb ran MiXCR on the 5' RACE reads and lists one entry per CDR3 protein. The data hold around 800,000 distinct CDR3 sequences, with under 45% observed a single time. The specimen was blood. Receptor source: a man aged 55-75 years in good health.

This sequence joins TRBV7-3 and TRBJ2-1, with no clear D. CDR1 is SGHTA and CDR2 is FQGTGA in the germline V gene. The V gene lost 1 base and the J gene lost 9 bases, with 19 bases spanning the gap. The CDR3 spans 16 residues. For the CDR3, the DNA is TGTGCCAGCAGCTTAAACGGCCGCGGCGGTCTGAGTGAGCAGTTCTTC. Translation: CASSLNGRGGLSEQFF.

The chain uses TRBV7-2 and TRBJ2-3; TRBD2 agrees at 7 bases. Germline CDR1 reads SGHTA; CDR2 reads FQGNSA. V lost 5 bases, J lost 10 bases, and 9 bases stayed unmatched. This CDR3 is 13 amino acids long. CDR3 in DNA: TGTGCCAGCAGCCCTAGCGGAGAATCCGCGCAGTATTTT. It is translated as CASSPSGESAQYF.

In its sample, this clonotype was seen a few times. The V gene is TRBV28, the J gene TRBJ2-7; the match to TRBD2 covers 9 bases. There are 14 residues in the CDR3. Germline CDR1 MDHEN, CDR2 SYDVKM. Trimming at V came to 7 bases and at J to 3 bases, leaving 7 bases not matched to a gene. In nucleotides, the CDR3 is TGTGCCAGCACCATTAGCGGGGGACGCTACGAGCAGTACTTC. It translates to CASTISGGRYEQYF.

Written as DNA, the CDR3 is TGTGCCTGGAGTGCCGGGGGGGGGGACAATGAGCAGTTCTTC. Its translation is CAWSAGGGDNEQFF. J is TRBJ2-1 and V is TRBV30; 8 bases fit TRBD2. CDR1 and CDR2 from the germline V gene are GTSNPN and SVGIG (reference sequence). Trimming at V came to 1 base and at J to 5 bases, leaving 4 bases not matched to a gene. The CDR3 consists of 14 residues.

This clonotype was picked up a small number of times. The chain employs TRBV12-3 or TRBV12-4 and TRBJ2-1; 12 nucleotides align to TRBD1. The DNA end is more similar to TRBJ2-7, so the J call may be wrong. The CDR3 extends over 20 amino acids. CDR3 in DNA: TGTGCCAGCAGTTCTACCGGGACAGGGGGCTTCCTCCCCCTCTACAATGAGCAGTACTTC. Its translation is CASSSTGTGGFLPLYNEQYF.

This clonotype was seen a few times. This chain joins TRBV27 and TRBJ2-7; possibly TRBD2 for D (5 bases). The CDR3 covers 14 residues. Trimming stripped 3 bases from V and 4 bases from J, with 13 bases between. CDR1 is MNHEY, CDR2 SMNVEV, per germline (reference sequence). CDR3 DNA: TGTGCCAGCAGTTTCCGAGGGCCTCGGTACGAGCAGTACTTC. Protein sequence: CASSFRGPRYEQYF.

The CDR3 DNA sequence: TGTGCCAGCAGCGACAGGGCCGGCGCACGCCCCGAGCAGTACTTC. This encodes CASSDRAGARPEQYF. V usage is TRBV27 and J usage is TRBJ2-7; TRBD1 matches 7 bases. CDR3 length: 15 residues. Germline CDR1 is MNHEY and CDR2 is SMNVEV (reference sequence). V was clipped by 6 bases and J by 6 bases; unmatched bases: 14.

The J gene is TRBJ2-5, the V gene TRBV7-2; D not resolved. Germline assignment: CDR1 SGHTA and CDR2 FQGNSA. CDR3 length: 14 amino acids. The V end lost 0 bases, the J end lost 4 bases, and 9 bases lay between the germline ends. In DNA form, the CDR3 reads TGTGCCAGCAGCTTAGCCATCTTCAGAGAGACCCAGTACTTC. The encoded protein is CASSLAIFRETQYF. Complete variable domain (other parts from reference TRBV7-2 and TRBJ2-5): GAGVSQSPSNKVTEKGKDVELRCDPISGHTALYWYRQSLGQGLEFLIYFQGNSAPDKSGLPSDRFSAERTGGSVSTLTIQRTQQEDSAVYLCASSLAIFRETQYFGPGTRLLVL.

This clonotype was counted at least ten times. A junction boundary mismatches the germline segment, possibly from a read error. The chain is built from TRBV20-1 and TRBJ2-1, with 7 bases matching TRBD1. The CDR3 loop spans 14 amino acids. The germline gives CDR1 DFQATT, CDR2 SNEGSKA (reference sequence). The CDR3 here is CSAEDRVSDNEQFF. DNA for the CDR3: TGCAGTGCTGAAGACAGGGTCTCCGACAATGAGCAGTTCTTC.

This clonotype was recorded many times. This CDR3 is CAISERPGGEYTF. CDR3 in DNA: TGTGCCATCAGTGAGCGGCCAGGGGGCGAGTACACCTTC. The rearrangement joins TRBV10-3 to TRBJ1-2; 8 bases are shared with TRBD1. Per germline, CDR1 ENHRY and CDR2 SYGVKD. The V and J ends lost 2 bases and 11 bases, in that order; junction bases with no gene match: 7. The length of the CDR3 is 13 residues.

J is TRBJ2-2 and V is TRBV20-1, with 7 bases lining up with TRBD1. The germline V gene encodes CDR1 DFQATT and CDR2 SNEGSKA (reference sequence). The CDR3 loop spans 13 amino acids. J gave up 1 base and V 5 bases, and 1 base lay outside the gene matches. CDR3 DNA: TGCAGTGCTGGGACAGTGAACACCGGGGAGCTGTTTTTT. It is translated as CSAGTVNTGELFF.

As for this clonotype: Mismatch with germline at one junction end may stem from a read error. V usage is TRBV7-3 and J usage is TRBJ2-1; TRBD2 might be the D (5 bases). The CDR3 spans 13 residues. Germline V gene lookup returns CDR1 SGHTA and CDR2 FQGTGA. The CDR3 DNA reads as TGTGCCGGCAGCTTGTCGGGATCCAATGAGCAGTTCTTC. This encodes CAGSLSGSNEQFF.

Only a few counts were recorded for this clonotype. The rearrangement links TRBV7-6 to TRBJ2-1; 8 bases fit TRBD1. V shed 5 bases, J shed 6 bases, and the junction held 6 bases outside the gene matches. CDR1 SGHVS and CDR2 FNYEAQ come from the germline V gene. There are 14 residues in the CDR3. CDR3 in amino acids: CASSASTGGNEQFF. Here the CDR3 DNA reads TGTGCCAGCAGCGCCTCTACAGGGGGCAATGAGCAGTTCTTC.

This clonotype was observed a few times. This chain uses TRBV5-6 with TRBJ2-7; tentatively, D is TRBD1 or TRBD2 (5 bases each). The CDR3 covers 13 residues. With 7 bases removed from V and 7 bases from J, the gap between germline ends came to 18 bases. CDR1 and CDR2 from the germline V gene are SGHDT and YYEEEE. CDR3 bases: TGTGCCAGCCGTATTCAGGGAGTCGAGGAGCAGTACTTC. Protein sequence: CASRIQGVEEQYF.

This sequence joins TRBV7-8 and TRBJ2-1, with D perhaps matching TRBD2 (5 bases). This CDR3 is 16 amino acids long. Germline V gene data show CDR1 as SGHVS and CDR2 as FQNEAQ. V lost 1 base, J lost 5 bases, and 15 bases lay in between. The CDR3 DNA reads TGTGCCAGCAGCTTAGTTGGCGACTACCTTAACAATGAGCAGTTCTTC. This translates into CASSLVGDYLNNEQFF.

The chain recombines TRBV5-1 with TRBJ2-1; perhaps TRBD1 as D (6 bases). Per germline, CDR1 SGHRS and CDR2 YFSETQ. V lost 3 bases and J 5 bases, leaving 15 bases between the germline ends. This CDR3 region has 15 residues. CDR3 sequence (DNA): TGCGCCAGCAGCTCCCGGGACACCTTTAACAATGAGCAGTTCTTC. The encoded protein is CASSSRDTFNNEQFF.

This clonotype was counted a few times. This chain connects TRBV2 to TRBJ1-6; D is perhaps TRBD1 (5 bases). V was pared by 7 bases and J by 5 bases, with 15 bases between. The germline CDR1 and CDR2 sequences are SNHLY and FYNNEI. The CDR3 runs 15 residues. The CDR3 region is CASKRAWGDNSPLHF. DNA for the CDR3: TGTGCCAGCAAGAGGGCTTGGGGGGATAATTCACCCCTCCACTTT.

This clonotype has just a few counts. This chain joins TRBV6-5 and TRBJ2-1; D possibly corresponds to TRBD1 (6 bases). The germline V and J ends were trimmed by 0 bases and 2 bases, with 8 bases remaining between them. Per germline, CDR1 MNHEY and CDR2 SVGAGI. The CDR3 is 15 residues long. The chain's CDR3 is CASSYSWGPYNEQFF. As DNA, the CDR3 is TGTGCCAGCAGTTACTCGTGGGGGCCCTACAATGAGCAGTTCTTC.

The rearrangement joins TRBV19 to TRBJ2-3, with 7 positions matching TRBD2. With V trimmed by 5 bases and J by 1 base, 9 bases remained unmatched. The CDR3 has 16 amino acids. CDR1 and CDR2 from the germline V gene are LNHDA and SQIVND (reference sequence). CDR3 DNA sequence: TGTGCCAGTAGTGTCCGGGGAGGGTCTGGCACAGATACGCAGTATTTT. Protein: CASSVRGGSGTDTQYF.